The subject of this entry is one T cell receptor (beta chain). What antigen it recognizes has not been identified. No base qualities exist here, and no much larger clone lies one base off it. Patients with autoimmune disease history or receiving systemic immunosuppression were excluded from the trial. Peripheral blood for TCR sequencing was collected from all dose cohorts at baseline, on cycle 4 day 1, and on cycle 7 day 1. Samples came from an open-label, multicenter, first-in-human phase I dose-escalation trial of ivuxolimab. Adults with locally advanced or metastatic head and neck squamous cell, hepatocellular, melanoma or renal cell carcinoma were enrolled in the trial. Before TCR sequencing, CD4+ and CD8+ T cells were separately sorted from peripheral blood. From the cysteine through the phenylalanine, the CDR3 covers 15 amino acids. Only the CDR3 part of the read is kept: 45 bases, read in frame from the first base. CDR1 and CDR2 were assigned from the germline V gene (reference sequence) as MNHEY and SMNVEV.

The data are from a study of OX40 agonist ivuxolimab in advanced cancers. General notes on the study: The costimulatory receptor OX40 (CD134) was targeted by ivuxolimab, a fully human IgG2 agonistic monoclonal antibody. Intravenous ivuxolimab was administered to patients every 2 weeks at six dose levels: 0.01, 0.1, 0.3, 1.5, 3 and 10 mg/kg. Of the 50 to 55 patients in dose escalation, 19 had hepatocellular carcinoma, around 15 had melanoma, 9 had renal cell carcinoma and 9 had head and neck cancer. A male proportion of 70% to 90% and a mean age of approximately 61 years, ranging from about 20 to 79, were recorded for the dose-escalation cohort. Patients were allowed to have had prior anti-PD-1, anti-PD-L1 or anti-CTLA-4 therapy, and 40% to 45% of the dose-escalation patients had previously received checkpoint inhibitors. Partial responses occurred in three dose-escalation patients: two with cutaneous melanoma and one with hepatocellular carcinoma. Peripheral TCRbeta sequencing was intended to test whether TCR sequence diversity was altered and clonal T-cell expansion was caused by ivuxolimab. The monotherapy dose-escalation portion (N ≈ 50 patients) of the phase I ivuxolimab trial is reported in the paper. The paper as a whole reports these results and caveats: Low levels of normalized T-cell clonal expansion were also seen in some patients who did not respond. In the 0.1-3.0 mg/kg groups, partial responders had among the lowest normalized peripheral clonal expansion, particularly in CD8+ T cells. At doses from 0.1 to 3.0 mg/kg, clonal expansion was seen in both CD4+ and CD8+ blood T cells between baseline and week 6. On average, CD8+ T cells showed more expanded clones than CD4+ T cells after ivuxolimab. Which antigens the clonally expanded peripheral T cells were specific for was not determined.

For sequencing of the TCRbeta CDR3 region, genomic DNA was extracted from the sorted cells. The immunoSEQ Assay was used to sequence the TCRbeta CDR3 regions. The immuneACCESS repertoire file appears here via TCRdb, limited to in-frame rearrangements. These files lack a portion of the clones; in checked studies, under half of the deficit traces to unresolved V genes, and the cause of the others is not known. A total of about 64,000 clones appear in this sample, roughly nine tenths of them only once. About 5.6% of the sample belongs to the ten largest clones. The V gene is TRBV27 and the J gene is TRBJ2-3; TRBD1 aligns with 9 central bases. This TCR was recovered from an adult with an advanced solid tumor such as melanoma, head and neck, liver or kidney cancer. This specimen consisted of CD4+ or CD8+ T cells sorted from blood, obtained in a trial of the OX40 agonist ivuxolimab. The CDR3: CAAGRLQGATDTQYF. At the DNA level, the sequence is TGTGCGGCGGGGCGGTTACAGGGGGCAACAGATACGCAGTATTTT.